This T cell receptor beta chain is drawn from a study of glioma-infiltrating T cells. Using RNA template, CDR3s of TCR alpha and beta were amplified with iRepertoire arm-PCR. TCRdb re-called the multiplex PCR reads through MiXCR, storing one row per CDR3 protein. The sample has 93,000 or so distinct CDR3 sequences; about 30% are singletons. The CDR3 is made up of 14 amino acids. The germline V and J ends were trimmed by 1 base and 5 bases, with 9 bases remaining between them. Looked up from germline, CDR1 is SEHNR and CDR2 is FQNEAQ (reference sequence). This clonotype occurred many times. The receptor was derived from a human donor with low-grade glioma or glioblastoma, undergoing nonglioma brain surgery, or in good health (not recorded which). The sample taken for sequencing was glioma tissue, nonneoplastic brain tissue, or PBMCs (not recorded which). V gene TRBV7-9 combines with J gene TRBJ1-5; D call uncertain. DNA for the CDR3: TGTGCCAGCAGCTTAGATTACGGAGATCAGCCCCAGCATTTT. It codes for CASSLDYGDQPQHF.